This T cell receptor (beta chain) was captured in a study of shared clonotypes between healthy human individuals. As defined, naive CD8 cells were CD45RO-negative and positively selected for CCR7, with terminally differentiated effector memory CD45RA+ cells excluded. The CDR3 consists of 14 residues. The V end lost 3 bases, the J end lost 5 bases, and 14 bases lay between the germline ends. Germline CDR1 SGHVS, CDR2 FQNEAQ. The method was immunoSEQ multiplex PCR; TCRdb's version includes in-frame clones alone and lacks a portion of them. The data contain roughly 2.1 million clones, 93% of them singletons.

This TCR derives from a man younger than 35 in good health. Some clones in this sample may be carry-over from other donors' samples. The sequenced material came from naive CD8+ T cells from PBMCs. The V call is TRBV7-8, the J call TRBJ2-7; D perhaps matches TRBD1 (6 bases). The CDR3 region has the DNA TGTGCCAGCAGCTTCCGGGACACCCCAGACGAGCAGTACTTC. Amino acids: CASSFRDTPDEQYF.